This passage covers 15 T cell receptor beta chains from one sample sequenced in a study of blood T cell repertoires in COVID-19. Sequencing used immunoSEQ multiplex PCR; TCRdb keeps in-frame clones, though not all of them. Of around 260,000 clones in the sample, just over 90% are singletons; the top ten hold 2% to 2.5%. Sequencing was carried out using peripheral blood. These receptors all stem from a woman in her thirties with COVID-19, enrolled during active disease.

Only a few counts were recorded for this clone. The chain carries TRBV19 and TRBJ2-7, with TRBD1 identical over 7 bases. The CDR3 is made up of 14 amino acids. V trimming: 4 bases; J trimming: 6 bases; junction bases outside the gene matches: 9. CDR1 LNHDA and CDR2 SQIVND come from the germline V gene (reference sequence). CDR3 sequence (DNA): TGTGCCAGTAGTACCGGGACAGCTTCGACCGAGCAGTACTTC. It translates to CASSTGTASTEQYF.

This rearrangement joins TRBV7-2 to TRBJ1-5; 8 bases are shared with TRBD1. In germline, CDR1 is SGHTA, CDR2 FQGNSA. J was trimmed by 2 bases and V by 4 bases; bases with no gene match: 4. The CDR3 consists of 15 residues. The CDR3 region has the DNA TGTGCCAGCAGCTCACAGGGGGTGGGCAATCAGCCCCAGCATTTT. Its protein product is CASSSQGVGNQPQHF.

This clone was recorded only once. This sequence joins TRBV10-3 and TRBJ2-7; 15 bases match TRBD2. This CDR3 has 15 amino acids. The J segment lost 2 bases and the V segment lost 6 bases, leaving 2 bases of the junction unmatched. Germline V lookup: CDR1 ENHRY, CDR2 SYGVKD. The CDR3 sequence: CAISGTSGRTYEQYF. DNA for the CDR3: TGTGCCATCAGCGGGACTAGCGGGAGGACCTACGAGCAGTACTTC.

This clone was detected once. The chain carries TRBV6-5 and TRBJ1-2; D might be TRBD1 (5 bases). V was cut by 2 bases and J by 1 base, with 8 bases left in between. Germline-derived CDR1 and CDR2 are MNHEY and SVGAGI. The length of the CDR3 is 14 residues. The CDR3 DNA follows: TGTGCCAGCAGTTACGCAGGGCTTAACTATGGCTACACCTTC. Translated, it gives CASSYAGLNYGYTF.

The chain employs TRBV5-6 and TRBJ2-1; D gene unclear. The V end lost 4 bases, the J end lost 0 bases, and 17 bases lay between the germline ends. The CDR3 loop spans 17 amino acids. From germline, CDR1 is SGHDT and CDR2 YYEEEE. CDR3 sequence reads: CASSLFPKYSSYNEQFF. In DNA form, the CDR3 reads TGTGCCAGCAGCCTTTTCCCGAAGTATAGCTCCTACAATGAGCAGTTCTTC.

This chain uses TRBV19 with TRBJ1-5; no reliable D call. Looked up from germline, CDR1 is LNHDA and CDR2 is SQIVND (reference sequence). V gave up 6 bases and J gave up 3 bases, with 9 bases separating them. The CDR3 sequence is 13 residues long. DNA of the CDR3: TGTGCCAGTAGCGACACCCACAATCAGCCCCAGCATTTT. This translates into CASSDTHNQPQHF.

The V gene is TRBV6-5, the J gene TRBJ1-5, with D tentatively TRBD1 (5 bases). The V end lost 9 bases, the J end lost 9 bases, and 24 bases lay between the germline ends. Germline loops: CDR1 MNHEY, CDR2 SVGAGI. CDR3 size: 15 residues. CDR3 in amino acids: CASSTGRGEGSPQHF. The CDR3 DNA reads TGTGCCAGTTCGACGGGCCGTGGGGAGGGGTCGCCCCAGCATTTT.

The CDR3 bases are TGTGCCAGCAGCTTCCTATCTGACAGGGAGCAGTACTTC. Protein product: CASSFLSDREQYF. This chain links TRBV5-4 with TRBJ2-7; possibly TRBD1 for D (6 bases). The V gene lost 2 bases and the J gene lost 7 bases, with 13 bases spanning the gap. The CDR3 has 13 residues. From germline, CDR1 is SGHNT and CDR2 YYREEE (reference sequence).

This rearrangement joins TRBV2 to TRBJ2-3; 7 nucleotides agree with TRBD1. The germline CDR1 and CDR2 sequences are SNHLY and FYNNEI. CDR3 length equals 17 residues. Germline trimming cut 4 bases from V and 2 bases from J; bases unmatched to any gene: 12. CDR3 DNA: TGTGCCAGCAGTGCCACCCCAGGGGGTATATCCACAGATACGCAGTATTTT. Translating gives CASSATPGGISTDTQYF.

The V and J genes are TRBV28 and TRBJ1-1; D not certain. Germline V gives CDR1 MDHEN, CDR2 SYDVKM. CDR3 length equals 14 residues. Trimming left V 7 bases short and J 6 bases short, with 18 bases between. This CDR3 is CASIWTSGIAEAFF. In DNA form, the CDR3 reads TGTGCCAGCATCTGGACGTCGGGGATCGCTGAAGCTTTCTTT. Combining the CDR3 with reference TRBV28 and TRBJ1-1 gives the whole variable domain DVKVTQSSRYLVKRTGEKVFLECVQDMDHENMFWYRQDPGLGLRLIYFSYDVKMKEKGDIPEGYSVSREKKERFSLILESASTNQTSMYLCASIWTSGIAEAFFGQGTRLTVV.

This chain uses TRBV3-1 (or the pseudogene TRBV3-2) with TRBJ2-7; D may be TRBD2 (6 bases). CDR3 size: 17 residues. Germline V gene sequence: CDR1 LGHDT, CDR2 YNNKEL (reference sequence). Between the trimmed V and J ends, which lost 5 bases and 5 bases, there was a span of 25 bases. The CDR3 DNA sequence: TGTGCCAGCAGCTCAAAGAGGTCCGGGACCGCGGGGAACGAGCAGTACTTC. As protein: CASSSKRSGTAGNEQYF.

CDR3 residues: CASSRDGSTGELFF. The CDR3 DNA reads as TGTGCCAGCAGCCGGGACGGGAGCACCGGGGAGCTGTTTTTT. The rearrangement uses TRBV7-3 and TRBJ2-2; maybe TRBD2 (6 bases). V was shortened by 5 bases and J by 4 bases, with 11 bases between the two germline ends. The germline CDR1 and CDR2 sequences are SGHTA and FQGTGA. CDR3 length: 14 residues.

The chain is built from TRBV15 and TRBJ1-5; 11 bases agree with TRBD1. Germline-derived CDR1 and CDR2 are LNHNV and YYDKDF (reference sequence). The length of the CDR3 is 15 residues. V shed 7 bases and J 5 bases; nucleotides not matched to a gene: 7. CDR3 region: CATTLDRGQDQPQHF. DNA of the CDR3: TGTGCCACCACCCTGGACAGGGGGCAGGATCAGCCCCAGCATTTT.

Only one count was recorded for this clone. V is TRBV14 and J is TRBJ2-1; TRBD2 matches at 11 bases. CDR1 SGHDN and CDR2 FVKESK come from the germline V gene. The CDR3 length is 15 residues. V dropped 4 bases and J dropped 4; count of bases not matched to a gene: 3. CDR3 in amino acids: CASSPGTSGYNEQFF. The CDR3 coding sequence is TGTGCCAGCAGCCCGGGGACTAGCGGTTACAATGAGCAGTTCTTC.

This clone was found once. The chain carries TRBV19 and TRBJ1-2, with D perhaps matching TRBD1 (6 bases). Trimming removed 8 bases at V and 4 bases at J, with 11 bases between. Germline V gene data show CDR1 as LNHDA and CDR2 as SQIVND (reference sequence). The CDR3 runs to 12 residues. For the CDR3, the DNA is TGTGCCAGTCGGGACACTCGCTATGGCTACACCTTC. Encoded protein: CASRDTRYGYTF.